The subject of this entry is one TCR beta chain. This specimen comes from a study of response to subunit inactivated influenza vaccine. Via MiXCR, TCRdb re-called the RT-PCR reads, giving one row per CDR3 protein. The sample records about 780,000 distinct CDR3 sequences, around a sixth being singletons. The germline gives CDR1 LGHNA, CDR2 YNFKEQ. V lost 1 base to trimming and J lost 10 bases; unmatched junction nucleotides: 6. CDR3 length: 15 amino acids. The starting material was PBMCs from blood, obtained 5 to 6 days after vaccination. The chain employs TRBV4-2 and TRBJ2-1; TRBD2 matches 11 bases. The receptor was isolated from a man in his fifties or sixties who received an inactivated influenza vaccine. The CDR3 region is CASSQGLAGREEQFF. In DNA form, the CDR3 reads TGTGCCAGCAGCCAAGGACTAGCGGGAAGGGAGGAGCAGTTCTTC.